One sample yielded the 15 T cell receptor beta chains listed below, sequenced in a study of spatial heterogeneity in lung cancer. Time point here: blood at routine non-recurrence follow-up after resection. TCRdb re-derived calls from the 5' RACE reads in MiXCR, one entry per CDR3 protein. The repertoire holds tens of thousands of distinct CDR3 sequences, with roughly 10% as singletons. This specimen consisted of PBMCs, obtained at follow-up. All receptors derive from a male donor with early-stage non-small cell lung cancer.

CDR3 loop: CASKLNTDTQYF. In DNA, the CDR3 is TGTGCCAGCAAGCTTAACACAGATACGCAGTATTTT. The rearrangement uses TRBV12-3 or TRBV12-4 and TRBJ2-3; no clear D. This CDR3 spans 12 amino acids. The V end was cut by 7 bases, the J end by 2 bases, with 7 bases between.

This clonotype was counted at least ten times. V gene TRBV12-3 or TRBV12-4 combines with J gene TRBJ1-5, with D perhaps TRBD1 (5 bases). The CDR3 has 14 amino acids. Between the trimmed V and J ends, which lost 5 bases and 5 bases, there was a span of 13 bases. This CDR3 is CASSPQGWHQPQHF. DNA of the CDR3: TGTGCCAGCAGTCCTCAGGGTTGGCATCAGCCCCAGCATTTT.

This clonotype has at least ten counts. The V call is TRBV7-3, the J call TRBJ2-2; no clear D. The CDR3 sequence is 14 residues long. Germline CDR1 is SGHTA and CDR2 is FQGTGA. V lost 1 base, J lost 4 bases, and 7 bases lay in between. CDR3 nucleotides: TGTGCCAGCAGCTTAATGTCCGGCACCGGGGAGCTGTTTTTT. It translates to CASSLMSGTGELFF.

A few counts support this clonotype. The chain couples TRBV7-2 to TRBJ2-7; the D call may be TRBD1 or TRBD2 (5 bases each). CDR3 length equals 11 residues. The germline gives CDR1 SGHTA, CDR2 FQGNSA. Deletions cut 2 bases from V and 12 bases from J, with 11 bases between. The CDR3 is CASSLRGQLYF. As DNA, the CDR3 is TGTGCCAGCAGCTTACGGGGCCAACTGTACTTC.

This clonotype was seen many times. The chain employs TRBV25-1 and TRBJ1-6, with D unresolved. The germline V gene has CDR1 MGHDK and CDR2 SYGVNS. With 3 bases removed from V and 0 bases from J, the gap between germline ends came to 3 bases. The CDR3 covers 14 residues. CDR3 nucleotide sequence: TGTGCCAGCAGTGATAGCTCCTATAATTCACCCCTCCACTTT. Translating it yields CASSDSSYNSPLHF.

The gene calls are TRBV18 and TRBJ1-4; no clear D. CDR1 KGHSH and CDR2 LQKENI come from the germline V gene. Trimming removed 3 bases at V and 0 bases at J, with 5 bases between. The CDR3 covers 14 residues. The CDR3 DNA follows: TGTGCCAGCTCACCGGGCGCAACTAATGAAAAACTGTTTTTT. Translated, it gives CASSPGATNEKLFF.

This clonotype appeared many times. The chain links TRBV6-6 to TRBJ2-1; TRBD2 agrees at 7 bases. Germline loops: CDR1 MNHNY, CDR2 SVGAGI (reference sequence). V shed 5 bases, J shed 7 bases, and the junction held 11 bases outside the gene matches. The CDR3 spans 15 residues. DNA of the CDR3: TGTGCCAGCAGTCACCACCGGGACTATTGGAATGAGCAGTTCTTC. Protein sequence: CASSHHRDYWNEQFF.

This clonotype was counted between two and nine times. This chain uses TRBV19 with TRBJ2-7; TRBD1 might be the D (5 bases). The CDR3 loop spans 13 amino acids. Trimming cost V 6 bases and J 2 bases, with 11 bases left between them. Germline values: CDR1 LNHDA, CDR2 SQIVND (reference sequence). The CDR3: CASRTANTYEQYF. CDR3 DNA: TGTGCCAGTAGGACAGCGAACACCTACGAGCAGTACTTC.

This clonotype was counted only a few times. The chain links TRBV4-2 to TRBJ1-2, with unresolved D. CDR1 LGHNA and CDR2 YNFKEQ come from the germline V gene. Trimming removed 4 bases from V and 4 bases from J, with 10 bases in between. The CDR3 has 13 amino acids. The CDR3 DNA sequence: TGTGCCAGCAGCCGGGAGAGGGCCTATGGCTACACCTTC. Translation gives CASSRERAYGYTF.

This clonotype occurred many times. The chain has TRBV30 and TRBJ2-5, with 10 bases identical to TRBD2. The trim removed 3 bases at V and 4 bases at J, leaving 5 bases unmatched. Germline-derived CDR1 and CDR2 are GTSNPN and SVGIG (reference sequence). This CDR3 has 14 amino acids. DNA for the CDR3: TGTGCCTGGAGGGAGAGGACTAGCGGAGAGACCCAGTACTTC. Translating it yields CAWRERTSGETQYF.

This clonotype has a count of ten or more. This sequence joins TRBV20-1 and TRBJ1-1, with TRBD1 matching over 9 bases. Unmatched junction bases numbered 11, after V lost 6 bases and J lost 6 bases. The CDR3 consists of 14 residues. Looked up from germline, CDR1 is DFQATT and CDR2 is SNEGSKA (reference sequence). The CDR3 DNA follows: TGCAGTGCCCCCGGGACAGGGTATTTCTCTGAAGCTTTCTTT. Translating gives CSAPGTGYFSEAFF.

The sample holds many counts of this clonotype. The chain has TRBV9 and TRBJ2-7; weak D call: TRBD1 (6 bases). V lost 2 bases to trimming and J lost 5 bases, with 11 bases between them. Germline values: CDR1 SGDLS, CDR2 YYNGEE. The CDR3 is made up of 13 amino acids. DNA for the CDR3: TGTGCCAGCAGCGTCGAATACAGGGACGAGCAGTACTTC. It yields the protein CASSVEYRDEQYF.

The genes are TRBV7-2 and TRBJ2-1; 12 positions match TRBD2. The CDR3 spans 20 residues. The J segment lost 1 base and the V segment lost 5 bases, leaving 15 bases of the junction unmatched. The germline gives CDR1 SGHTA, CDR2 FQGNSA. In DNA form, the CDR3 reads TGTGCCAGCAGCCTCTCCGTTTCGCTAGCGGGAGGGCATTCCTACAATGAGCAGTTCTTC. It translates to CASSLSVSLAGGHSYNEQFF.

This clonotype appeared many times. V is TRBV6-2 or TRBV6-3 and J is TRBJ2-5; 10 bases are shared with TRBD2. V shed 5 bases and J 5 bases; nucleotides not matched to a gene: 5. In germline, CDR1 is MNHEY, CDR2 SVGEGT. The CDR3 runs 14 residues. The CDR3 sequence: CASSPLAGAETQYF. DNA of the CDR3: TGTGCCAGCAGTCCCCTAGCGGGAGCGGAGACCCAGTACTTC.

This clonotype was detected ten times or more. DNA of the CDR3: TGCGCCAGCAGTGAGACCGGGACAGCGGGAGGGGGCTACGAGCAGTACTTC. It specifies CASSETGTAGGGYEQYF. The chain couples TRBV10-2 to TRBJ2-7, with 10 bases matching TRBD2. After removal of 2 bases from V and 3 bases from J, the junction contained 10 bases not matched to a gene. Germline lookup yields CDR1 WSHSY and CDR2 SAAADI. The CDR3 totals 17 residues.